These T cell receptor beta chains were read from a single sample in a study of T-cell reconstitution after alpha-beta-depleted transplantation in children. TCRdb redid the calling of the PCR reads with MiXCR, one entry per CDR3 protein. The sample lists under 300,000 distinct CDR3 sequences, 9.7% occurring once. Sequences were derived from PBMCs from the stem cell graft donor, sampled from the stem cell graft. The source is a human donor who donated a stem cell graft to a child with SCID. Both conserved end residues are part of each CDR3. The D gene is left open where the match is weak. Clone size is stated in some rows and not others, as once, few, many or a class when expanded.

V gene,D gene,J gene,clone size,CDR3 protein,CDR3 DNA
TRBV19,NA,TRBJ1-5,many,CASRGIDQPQHF,TGTGCCAGTAGAGGGATTGATCAGCCCCAGCATTTT
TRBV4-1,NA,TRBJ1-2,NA,CASSQENRPYYGYTF,TGCGCCAGCAGCCAAGAAAACAGGCCCTACTATGGCTACACCTTC
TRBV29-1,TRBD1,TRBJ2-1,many,CSVLGGGPYNEQFF,TGCAGCGTCTTAGGGGGCGGCCCCTACAATGAGCAGTTCTTC
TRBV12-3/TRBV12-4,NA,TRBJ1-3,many,CASSFTATSGNTIYF,TGTGCCAGCAGTTTCACCGCTACTTCTGGAAACACCATATATTTT
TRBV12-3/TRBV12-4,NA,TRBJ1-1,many,CASNRYDSDMNTEAFF,TGTGCCAGCAACCGATACGATAGTGACATGAACACTGAAGCTTTCTTT
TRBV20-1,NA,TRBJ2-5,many,CSAFDDSQETQYF,TGCAGTGCTTTTGATGACAGCCAAGAGACCCAGTACTTC
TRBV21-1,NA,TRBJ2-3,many,CASSKAGQVPPDTQYF,TGTGCCAGCAGCAAAGCGGGACAGGTCCCCCCAGATACGCAGTATTTT
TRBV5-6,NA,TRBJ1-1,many,CASSFTSTEAFF,TGTGCCAGCAGCTTTACCAGCACTGAAGCTTTCTTT
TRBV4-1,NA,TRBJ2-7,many,CASSQLGRFYEQYF,TGCGCCAGCAGCCAACTAGGAAGGTTCTACGAGCAGTACTTC
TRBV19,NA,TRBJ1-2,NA,CASSTTGRNGYTF,TGTGCCAGTAGTACCACAGGGAGAAATGGCTACACCTTC
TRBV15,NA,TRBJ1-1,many,CATSREAFMPGTEAFF,TGTGCCACCAGCAGAGAAGCGTTTATGCCGGGCACTGAAGCTTTCTTT
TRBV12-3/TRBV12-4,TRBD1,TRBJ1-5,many,CASSYRGPVHF,TGTGCCAGCAGTTACAGGGGCCCCGTGCATTTT
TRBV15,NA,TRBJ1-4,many,CATSRTGSKGEKLFF,TGTGCCACCAGCAGAACCGGGTCCAAGGGGGAAAAACTGTTTTTT
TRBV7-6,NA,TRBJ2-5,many,CASSLVPGWETQYF,TGTGCCAGCAGCTTAGTCCCGGGTTGGGAGACCCAGTACTTC
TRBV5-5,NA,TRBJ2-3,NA,CASSLDPLAAGGTDTQYF,TGTGCCAGCAGCTTGGACCCCTTGGCAGCCGGGGGCACAGATACGCAGTATTTT
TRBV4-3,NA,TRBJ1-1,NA,CASSQDPQGSGTEAFF,TGCGCCAGCAGCCAAGATCCTCAGGGGTCGGGCACTGAAGCTTTCTTT
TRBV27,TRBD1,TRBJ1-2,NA,CASRPGTGRNYGYTF,TGTGCCAGCAGGCCCGGGACAGGGCGGAACTATGGCTACACCTTC
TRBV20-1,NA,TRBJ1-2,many,CRGGQGTFYGYTF,TGCAGAGGCGGGCAGGGTACTTTCTATGGCTACACCTTC
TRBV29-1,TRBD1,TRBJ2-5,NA,CSVEGGDRETQYF,TGCAGCGTTGAAGGTGGGGACAGGGAGACCCAGTACTTC
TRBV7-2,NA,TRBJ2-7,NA,CASSLEAVGTYYEQYF,TGTGCCAGCAGCTTAGAAGCCGTCGGAACCTACTACGAGCAGTACTTC
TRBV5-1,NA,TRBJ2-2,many,CASSLRGAYTGELFF,TGCGCCAGCAGCTTGAGGGGAGCGTACACCGGGGAGCTGTTTTTT
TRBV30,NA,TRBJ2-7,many,CAWGNGPLEQYF,TGTGCCTGGGGTAATGGGCCTTTAGAGCAGTACTTC
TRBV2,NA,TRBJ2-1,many,CASNEYRGHNEQFF,TGTGCCAGCAACGAGTACCGGGGGCACAATGAGCAGTTCTTC
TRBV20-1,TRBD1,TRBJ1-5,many,CSARVGTGQQPQHF,TGCAGTGCTAGAGTCGGGACAGGGCAGCAGCCCCAGCATTTT
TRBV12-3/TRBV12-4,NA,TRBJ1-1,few,CASSFGGLGTEAFF,TGTGCCAGCAGTTTCGGGGGTTTGGGCACTGAAGCTTTCTTT
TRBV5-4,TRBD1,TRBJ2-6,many,CASSLLSGQATSGANVLTF,TGTGCCAGCAGCTTGTTGTCGGGACAGGCGACCTCTGGGGCCAACGTCCTGACTTTC
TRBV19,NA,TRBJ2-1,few,CASSSTPENEQFF,TGTGCCAGTAGTAGTACCCCCGAGAATGAGCAGTTCTTC
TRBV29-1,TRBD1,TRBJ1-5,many,CSVSDRAGIGNQPQHF,TGCAGCGTTTCCGACAGGGCGGGGATCGGCAATCAGCCCCAGCATTTT
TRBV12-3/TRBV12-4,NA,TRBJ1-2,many,CASSLGGSGYTF,TGTGCCAGCAGTTTGGGGGGGTCGGGCTACACCTTC
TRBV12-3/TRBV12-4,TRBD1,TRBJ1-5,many,CASSAGTGGLHAQHF,TGTGCCAGCAGTGCCGGGACAGGGGGCCTCCACGCCCAGCATTTT
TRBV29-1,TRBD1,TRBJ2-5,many,CSVEGGTGGLETQYF,TGCAGCGTTGAGGGTGGGACAGGGGGATTGGAGACCCAGTACTTC
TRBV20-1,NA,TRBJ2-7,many,CSARDSSYEQYF,TGCAGTGCTAGAGATTCCTCCTACGAGCAGTACTTC
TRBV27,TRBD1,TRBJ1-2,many,CASSPQGPNYGYTF,TGTGCCAGCAGTCCACAGGGGCCGAACTATGGCTACACCTTC
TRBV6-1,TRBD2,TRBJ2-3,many,CASSDPGGVRTDTQYF,TGTGCCAGCAGTGACCCCGGGGGGGTCCGCACAGATACGCAGTATTTT
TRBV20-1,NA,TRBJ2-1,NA,CSARDLRDIYNEQFF,TGCAGTGCTAGAGATCTGCGGGACATCTACAATGAGCAGTTCTTC
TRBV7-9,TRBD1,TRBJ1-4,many,CASSSGQAKLFF,TGTGCCAGCAGTTCCGGACAGGCCAAACTGTTTTTT
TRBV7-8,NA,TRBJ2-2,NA,CASGPGGLNSGELFF,TGTGCCAGCGGCCCCGGGGGACTCAACTCCGGGGAGCTGTTTTTT
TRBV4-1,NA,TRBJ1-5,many,CASSQGLRGRVQPQHF,TGCGCCAGCAGCCAAGGATTGCGGGGGAGAGTTCAGCCCCAGCATTTT
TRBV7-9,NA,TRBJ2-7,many,CASSSSRKGRHREQYF,TGTGCCAGCAGCTCTTCCAGGAAGGGACGGCACCGAGAGCAGTACTTC
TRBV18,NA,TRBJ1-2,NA,CASSPTLGPKLNYGYTF,TGTGCCAGCTCACCAACTCTGGGGCCGAAACTTAACTATGGCTACACCTTC
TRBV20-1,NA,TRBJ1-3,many,CSAAGNTIYF,TGCAGTGCTGCGGGAAACACCATATATTTT
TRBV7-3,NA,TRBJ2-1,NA,CASSLTGGGDRIYNEQFF,TGTGCCAGCAGCTTAACAGGGGGAGGGGACAGGATCTACAATGAGCAGTTCTTC
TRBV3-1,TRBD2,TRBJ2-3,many,CASSRTSGFTDTQYF,TGTGCCAGCAGCCGGACTAGCGGCTTCACAGATACGCAGTATTTT
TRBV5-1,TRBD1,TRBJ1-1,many,CASSLLRQGATEAFF,TGCGCCAGCAGCTTGCTGCGGCAGGGGGCCACTGAAGCTTTCTTT
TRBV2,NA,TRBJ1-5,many,CASSEYSPGTPQHF,TGTGCCAGCAGTGAGTACAGCCCAGGCACGCCCCAGCATTTT
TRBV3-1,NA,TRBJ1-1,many,CASSQDLFHSWNTEAFF,TGTGCCAGCAGCCAAGATCTCTTCCATTCTTGGAACACTGAAGCTTTCTTT
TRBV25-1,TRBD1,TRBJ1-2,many,CASSEYPDRVTGYTF,TGTGCCAGCAGTGAATACCCAGACAGGGTGACTGGCTACACCTTC
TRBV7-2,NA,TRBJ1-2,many,CASSLVGPSDGYTF,TGTGCCAGCAGCTTAGTTGGACCCTCGGATGGCTACACCTTC
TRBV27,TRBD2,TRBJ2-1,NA,CASSLAPGTLAGGPYNEQFF,TGTGCCAGCAGTTTAGCTCCAGGGACCCTAGCGGGGGGCCCCTACAATGAGCAGTTCTTC